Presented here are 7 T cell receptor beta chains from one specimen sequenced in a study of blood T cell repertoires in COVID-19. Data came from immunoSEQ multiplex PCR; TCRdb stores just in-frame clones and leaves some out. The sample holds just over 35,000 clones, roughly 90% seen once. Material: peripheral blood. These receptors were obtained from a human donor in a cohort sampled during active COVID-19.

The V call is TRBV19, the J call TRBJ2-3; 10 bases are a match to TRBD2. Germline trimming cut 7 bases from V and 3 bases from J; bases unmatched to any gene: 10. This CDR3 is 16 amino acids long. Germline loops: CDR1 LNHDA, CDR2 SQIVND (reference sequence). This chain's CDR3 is CASNSGGAGWTDTQYF. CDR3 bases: TGTGCCAGTAACAGCGGGGGGGCCGGTTGGACAGATACGCAGTATTTT.

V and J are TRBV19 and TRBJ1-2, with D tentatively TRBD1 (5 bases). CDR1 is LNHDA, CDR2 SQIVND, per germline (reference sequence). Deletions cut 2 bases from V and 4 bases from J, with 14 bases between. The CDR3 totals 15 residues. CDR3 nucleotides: TGTGCCAGTAGTATACATTGGGGCGCGACCTATGGCTACACCTTC. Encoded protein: CASSIHWGATYGYTF.

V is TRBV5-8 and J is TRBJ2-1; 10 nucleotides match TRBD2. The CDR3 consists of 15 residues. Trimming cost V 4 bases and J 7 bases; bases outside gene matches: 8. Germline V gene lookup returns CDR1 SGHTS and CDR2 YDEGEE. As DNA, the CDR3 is TGTGCCAGCAGCCCATTAGCGGGGGGCACGAATGAGCAGTTCTTC. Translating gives CASSPLAGGTNEQFF.

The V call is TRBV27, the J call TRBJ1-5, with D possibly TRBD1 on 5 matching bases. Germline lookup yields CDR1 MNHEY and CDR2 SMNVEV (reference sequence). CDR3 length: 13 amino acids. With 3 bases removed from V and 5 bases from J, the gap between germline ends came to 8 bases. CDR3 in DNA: TGTGCCAGCAGTTTGAAAGGGGATCAGCCCCAGCATTTT. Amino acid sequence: CASSLKGDQPQHF.

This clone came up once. The CDR3 sequence: CASSWQGENQPQHF. DNA of the CDR3: TGTGCCAGTAGTTGGCAGGGTGAAAATCAGCCCCAGCATTTT. The chain joins TRBV19 to TRBJ1-5, with D possibly being TRBD1 (5 bases). The germline gives CDR1 LNHDA, CDR2 SQIVND (reference sequence). The CDR3 length is 14 residues. V was clipped by 5 bases and J by 4 bases, with 12 bases between them.

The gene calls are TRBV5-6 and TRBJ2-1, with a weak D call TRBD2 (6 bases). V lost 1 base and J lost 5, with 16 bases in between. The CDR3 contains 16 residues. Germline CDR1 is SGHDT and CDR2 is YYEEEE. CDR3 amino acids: CASSLIRRGADNEQFF. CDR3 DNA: TGTGCCAGCAGCTTGATAAGGCGCGGGGCGGACAATGAGCAGTTCTTC.

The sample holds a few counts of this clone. The CDR3 DNA follows: TGTGCCATCAGTGACTTGAATCAGCCCCAGCATTTT. Translating gives CAISDLNQPQHF. The rearrangement links TRBV10-3 to TRBJ1-5; D uncertain. CDR1 is ENHRY and CDR2 is SYGVKD in the germline V gene. V was clipped by 3 bases and J by 4 bases, with 4 bases between them. This CDR3 contains 12 residues.